These 4 T cell receptor beta chains were sequenced from one sample in a study of cytomegalovirus exposure and HLA in healthy donors. The PCR was carried out with 60 Vbeta primers and 13 Jbeta primers. Measured with immunoSEQ multiplex PCR; TCRdb has only the in-frame clones, and not every one. There are roughly 84,000 clones in the sample; roughly 64% occur only once, and approximately 15% lies in the top ten. Sequences were obtained from PBMCs. All receptors come from a woman between 40 and 50 years old in good health and CMV-seropositive.

The chain links TRBV18 to TRBJ1-1; D possibly corresponds to TRBD1 (5 bases). There are 18 residues in the CDR3. Germline CDR1 reads KGHSH; CDR2 reads LQKENI. V gave up 1 base and J gave up 0 bases, with 18 bases separating them. The CDR3 DNA sequence: TGTGCCAGCTCACCACGGGAACTGACAGCGATAATGAACACTGAAGCTTTCTTT. As protein: CASSPRELTAIMNTEAFF.

This clone was counted between two and nine times. The chain couples TRBV28 to TRBJ2-5, with 10 positions matching TRBD1. The V and J ends lost 4 bases and 5 bases, in that order; junction bases with no gene match: 7. The CDR3 runs 15 residues. Germline values: CDR1 MDHEN, CDR2 SYDVKM. The CDR3 DNA is TGTGCCAGCAGTTCCGACAGGGGGCTAGGGGAGACCCAGTACTTC. Protein sequence: CASSSDRGLGETQYF.

The rearrangement joins TRBV10-3 to TRBJ2-2; 10 bases line up with TRBD2. The germline V gene has CDR1 ENHRY and CDR2 SYGVKD. Unmatched junction bases numbered 16, after V lost 0 bases and J lost 6 bases. The CDR3 spans 20 residues. This CDR3 reads CAISESTRRASGSGAGELFF. CDR3 DNA: TGTGCCATCAGTGAGTCGACTCGGAGGGCTAGCGGGAGCGGGGCCGGGGAGCTGTTTTTT.

This chain connects TRBV15 to TRBJ1-1; no clear D. This CDR3 contains 16 residues. CDR1 and CDR2 from the germline V gene are LNHNV and YYDKDF (reference sequence). The V and J ends lost 5 bases and 5 bases respectively, with 21 bases between them. This CDR3 reads CATSDDVIPGVTEAFF. As DNA, the CDR3 is TGTGCCACCAGCGATGACGTAATCCCCGGGGTGACTGAAGCTTTCTTT.